The clone carrying this T cell receptor beta chain has more than one count but fewer than ten. The data belong to a study of blood T cell repertoires in COVID-19. Study in general: The study drew acute and convalescent COVID-19 samples from the United States, Italy and Spain. From T cells, B-cell-depleted T cells, or PBMCs came the material, which was cDNA or gDNA.

In the original processing: Researchers report that nucleated cell counts were estimated from reference gene primer amplification. TCRdb keeps only in-frame clones here, not all; method: immunoSEQ multiplex PCR. V and J calls and clone size come straight from that table; D and trimming were deduced from the DNA. The repertoire holds approximately 200,000 clones, with approximately 90% as singletons. This receptor was obtained from a man aged 60 to 69 who had recovered from COVID-19. The material sequenced was peripheral blood.

CDR3 coding DNA: TGCGCCAGCAGCCAAGGGGACTTCCCTTCACCCCTCCACTTT. This gives the protein CASSQGDFPSPLHF. The V and J genes are TRBV4-3 and TRBJ1-6; tentatively, D is TRBD1 (5 bases). The CDR3 consists of 14 residues. V dropped 1 base and J dropped 9 bases, with 10 bases sitting between them. Per germline, CDR1 LGHNA and CDR2 YSLEER.